The present T cell receptor (beta chain) was sequenced within a study of blood T cell repertoires in COVID-19. Across the study: T cells, B-cell-depleted T cells, or PBMCs provided the cDNA or gDNA that served as material.

The count of this clone is one. V lost 1 base and J lost 2; bases outside the gene matches: 8. CDR3 length equals 16 residues. Under the authors' procedure: Cell counts per sample came from amplifying reference gene primers. TCRdb's copy holds only in-frame clones and misses some; the assay was immunoSEQ multiplex PCR. That table gives V, J and clone size, and the DNA gave D and trimming. The profile shows several thousand clones, almost 90% of them singletons. This chain connects TRBV5-3 to TRBJ2-7, with 8 bases identical to TRBD1. TRBV5-3 is identified as an open reading frame with a role that is uncertain. The sequencing input was peripheral blood. This TCR derives from a man in his fifties or sixties with acute or convalescent COVID-19. The CDR3: CARSLQGQGSPYEQYV. Written as DNA, the CDR3 is TGTGCCAGAAGCTTGCAAGGACAGGGTAGCCCCTACGAGCAGTACGTC.